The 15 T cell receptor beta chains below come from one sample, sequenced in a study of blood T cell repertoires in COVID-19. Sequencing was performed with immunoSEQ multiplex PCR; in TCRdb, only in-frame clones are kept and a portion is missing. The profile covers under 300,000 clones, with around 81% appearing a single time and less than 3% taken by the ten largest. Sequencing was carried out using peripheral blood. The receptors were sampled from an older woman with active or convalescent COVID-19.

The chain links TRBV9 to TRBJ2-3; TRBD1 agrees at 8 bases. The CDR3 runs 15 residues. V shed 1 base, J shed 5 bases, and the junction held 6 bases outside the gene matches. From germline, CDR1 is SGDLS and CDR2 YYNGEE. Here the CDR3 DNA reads TGTGCCAGCAGCGTATCGGGACAGGAGATAGATACGCAGTATTTT. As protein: CASSVSGQEIDTQYF.

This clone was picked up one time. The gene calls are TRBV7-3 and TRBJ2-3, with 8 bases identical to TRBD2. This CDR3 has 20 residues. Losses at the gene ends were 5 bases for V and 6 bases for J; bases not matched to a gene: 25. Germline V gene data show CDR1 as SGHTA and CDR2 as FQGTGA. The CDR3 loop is CASSPRTSYGIVRRTDTQYF. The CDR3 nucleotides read TGTGCCAGCAGCCCACGGACTAGCTATGGGATTGTAAGGAGGACCGATACGCAGTATTTT.

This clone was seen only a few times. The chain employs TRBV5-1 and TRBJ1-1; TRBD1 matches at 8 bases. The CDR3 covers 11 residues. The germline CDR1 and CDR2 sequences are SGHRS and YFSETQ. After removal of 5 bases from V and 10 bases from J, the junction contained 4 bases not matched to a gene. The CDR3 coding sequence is TGCGCCAGCAGGGGTGACAGGGGAGCTTTCTTT. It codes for CASRGDRGAFF.

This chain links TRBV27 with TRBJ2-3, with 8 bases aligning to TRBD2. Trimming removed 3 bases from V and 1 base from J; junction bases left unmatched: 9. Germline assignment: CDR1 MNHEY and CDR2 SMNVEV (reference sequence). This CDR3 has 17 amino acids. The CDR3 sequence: CASSFEGFSGGTDTQYF. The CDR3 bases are TGTGCCAGCAGTTTTGAGGGGTTTAGCGGGGGCACAGATACGCAGTATTTT.

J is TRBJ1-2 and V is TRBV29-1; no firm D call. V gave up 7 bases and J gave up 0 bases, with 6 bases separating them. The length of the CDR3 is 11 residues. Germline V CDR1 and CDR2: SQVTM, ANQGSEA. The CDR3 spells CSGTTNYGYTF. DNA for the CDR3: TGCAGCGGGACTACTAACTATGGCTACACCTTC.

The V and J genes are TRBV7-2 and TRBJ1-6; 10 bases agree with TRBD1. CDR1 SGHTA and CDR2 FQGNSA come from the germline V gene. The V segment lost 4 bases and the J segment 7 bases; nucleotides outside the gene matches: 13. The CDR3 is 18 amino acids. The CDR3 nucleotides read TGTGCCAGCAGCTCGTACCCCTCTTGGACAGGGGGAAATTCACCCCTCCACTTT. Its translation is CASSSYPSWTGGNSPLHF. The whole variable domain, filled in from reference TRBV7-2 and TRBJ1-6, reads GAGVSQSPSNKVTEKGKDVELRCDPISGHTALYWYRQSLGQGLEFLIYFQGNSAPDKSGLPSDRFSAERTGGSVSTLTIQRTQQEDSAVYLCASSSYPSWTGGNSPLHFGNGTRLTVT.

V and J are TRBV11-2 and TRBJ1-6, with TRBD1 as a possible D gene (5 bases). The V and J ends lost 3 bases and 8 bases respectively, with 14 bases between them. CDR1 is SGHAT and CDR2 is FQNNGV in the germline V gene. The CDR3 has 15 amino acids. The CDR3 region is CASSFLGGSDSPLHF. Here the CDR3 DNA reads TGTGCCAGCAGCTTCCTCGGGGGAAGTGATTCACCCCTCCACTTT. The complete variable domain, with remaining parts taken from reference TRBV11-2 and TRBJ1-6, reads EAGVAQSPRYKIIEKRQSVAFWCNPISGHATLYWYQQILGQGPKLLIQFQNNGVVDDSQLPKDRFSAERLKGVDSTLKIQPAKLEDSAVYLCASSFLGGSDSPLHFGNGTRLTVT.

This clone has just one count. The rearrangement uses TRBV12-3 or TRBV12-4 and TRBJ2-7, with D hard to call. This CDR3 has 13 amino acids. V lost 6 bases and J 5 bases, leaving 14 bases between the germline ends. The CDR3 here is CASRELAENEQYF. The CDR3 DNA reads TGTGCCAGCAGGGAATTAGCAGAGAACGAGCAGTACTTC.

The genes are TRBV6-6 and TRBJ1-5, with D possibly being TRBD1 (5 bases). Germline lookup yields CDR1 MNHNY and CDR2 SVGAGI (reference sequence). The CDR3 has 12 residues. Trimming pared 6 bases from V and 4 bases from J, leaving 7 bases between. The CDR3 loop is CASRGGNQPQHF. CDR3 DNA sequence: TGTGCCAGCAGGGGGGGTAATCAGCCCCAGCATTTT.

CDR3 residues: CASSHTGPNTEAFF. The CDR3 region has the DNA TGTGCCAGCAGTCATACAGGGCCGAACACTGAAGCTTTCTTT. This chain connects TRBV6-5 to TRBJ1-1; possible D gene TRBD1, 6 bases. V was shortened by 5 bases and J by 1 base, with 11 bases between the two germline ends. The CDR3 is 14 amino acids. CDR1 MNHEY and CDR2 SVGAGI come from the germline V gene.

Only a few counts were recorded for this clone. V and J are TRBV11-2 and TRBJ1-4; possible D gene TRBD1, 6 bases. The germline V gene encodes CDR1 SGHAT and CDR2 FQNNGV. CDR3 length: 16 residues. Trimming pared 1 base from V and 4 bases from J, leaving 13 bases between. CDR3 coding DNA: TGTGCCAGCAGCTTAGGGGCAGGGGCTCATAATGAAAAACTGTTTTTT. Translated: CASSLGAGAHNEKLFF. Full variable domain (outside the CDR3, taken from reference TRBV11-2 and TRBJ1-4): EAGVAQSPRYKIIEKRQSVAFWCNPISGHATLYWYQQILGQGPKLLIQFQNNGVVDDSQLPKDRFSAERLKGVDSTLKIQPAKLEDSAVYLCASSLGAGAHNEKLFFGSGTQLSVL.

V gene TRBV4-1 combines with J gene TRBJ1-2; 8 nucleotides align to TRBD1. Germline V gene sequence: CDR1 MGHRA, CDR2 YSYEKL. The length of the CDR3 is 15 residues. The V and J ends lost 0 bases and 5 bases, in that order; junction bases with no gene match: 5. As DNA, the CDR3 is TGCGCCAGCAGCCAAGAAACCAGGGGGCCGTATGGCTACACCTTC. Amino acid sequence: CASSQETRGPYGYTF.

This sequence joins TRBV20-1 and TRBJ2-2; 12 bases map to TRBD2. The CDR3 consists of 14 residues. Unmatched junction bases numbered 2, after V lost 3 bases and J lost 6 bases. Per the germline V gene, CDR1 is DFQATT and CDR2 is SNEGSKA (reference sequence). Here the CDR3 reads CSASLAGGSGELFF. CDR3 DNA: TGCAGTGCTAGTCTAGCGGGGGGGTCCGGGGAGCTGTTTTTT.

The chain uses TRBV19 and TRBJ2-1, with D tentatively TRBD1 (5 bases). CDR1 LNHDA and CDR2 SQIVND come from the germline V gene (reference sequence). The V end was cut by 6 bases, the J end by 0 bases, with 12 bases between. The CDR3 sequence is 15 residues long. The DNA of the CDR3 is TGTGCCAGTAGGGATCGAAGGGGCTCCTACAATGAGCAGTTCTTC. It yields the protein CASRDRRGSYNEQFF. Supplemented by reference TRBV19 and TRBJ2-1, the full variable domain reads DGGITQSPKYLFRKEGQNVTLSCEQNLNHDAMYWYRQDPGQGLRLIYYSQIVNDFQKGDIAEGYSVSREKKESFPLTVTSAQKNPTAFYLCASRDRRGSYNEQFFGPGTRLTVL.

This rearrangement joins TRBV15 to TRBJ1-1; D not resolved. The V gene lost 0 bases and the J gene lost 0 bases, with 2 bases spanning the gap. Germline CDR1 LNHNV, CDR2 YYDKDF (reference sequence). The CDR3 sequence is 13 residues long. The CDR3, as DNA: TGTGCCACCAGCAGAGATATGAACACTGAAGCTTTCTTT. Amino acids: CATSRDMNTEAFF.